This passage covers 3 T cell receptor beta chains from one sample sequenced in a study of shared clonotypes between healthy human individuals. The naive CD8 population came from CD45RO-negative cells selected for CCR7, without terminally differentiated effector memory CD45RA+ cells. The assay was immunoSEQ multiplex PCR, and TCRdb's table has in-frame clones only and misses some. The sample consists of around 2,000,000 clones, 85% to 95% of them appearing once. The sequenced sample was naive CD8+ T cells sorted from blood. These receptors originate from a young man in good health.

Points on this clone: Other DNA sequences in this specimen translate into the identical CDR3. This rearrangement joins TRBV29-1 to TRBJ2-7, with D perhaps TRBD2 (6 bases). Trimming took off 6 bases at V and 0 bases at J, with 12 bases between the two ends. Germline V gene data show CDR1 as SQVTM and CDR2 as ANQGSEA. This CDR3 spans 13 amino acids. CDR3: CSVGRESSYEQYF. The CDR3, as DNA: TGCAGCGTCGGGCGGGAATCCTCCTACGAGCAGTACTTC.

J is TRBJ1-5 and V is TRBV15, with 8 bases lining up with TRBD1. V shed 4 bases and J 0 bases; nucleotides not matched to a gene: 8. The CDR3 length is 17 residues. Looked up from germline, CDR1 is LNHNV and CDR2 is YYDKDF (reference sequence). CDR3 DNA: TGTGCCACCAGCACCAGGACAGGGATCCGTAGCAATCAGCCCCAGCATTTT. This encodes CATSTRTGIRSNQPQHF.

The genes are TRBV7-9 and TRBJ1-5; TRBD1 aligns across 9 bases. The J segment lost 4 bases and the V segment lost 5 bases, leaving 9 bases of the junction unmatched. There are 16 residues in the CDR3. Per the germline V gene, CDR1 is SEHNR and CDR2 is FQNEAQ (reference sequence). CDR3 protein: CASSSTGGDANQPQHF. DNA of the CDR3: TGTGCCAGCAGCAGTACAGGGGGCGACGCAAATCAGCCCCAGCATTTT.